The TCR beta chain described here comes from a study of blood T cell repertoires in COVID-19. Study-level information: Researchers got acute and convalescent COVID-19 samples from the United States, Italy and Spain. Sample material is recorded as cDNA or gDNA derived from T cells, B-cell-depleted T cells, or PBMCs.

The V gene lost 3 bases and the J gene lost 5 bases, with 7 bases spanning the gap. CDR3 length: 13 amino acids. Germline CDR1 WSHSY, CDR2 SAAADI. Authors' processing steps: Nucleated cell number was recorded as an estimate derived from reference gene primer amplification. Data came from immunoSEQ multiplex PCR; TCRdb stores just in-frame clones and leaves some out. The DNA gave D and trimming, while V, J and clone size come from that table. The data hold roughly 200,000 clones, with 60% to 85% observed a single time. The chain links TRBV10-2 to TRBJ1-4; D not resolved. Sequencing was performed on peripheral blood. The clonotype originates from a woman between 50 and 59 years old with active or convalescent COVID-19. The CDR3 nucleotides are TGCGCCAGCAGTGACTACTCCAATGAAAAACTGTTTTTT. Translation gives CASSDYSNEKLFF.